This TCR beta chain was captured in a study of CD8 T cells in Susac syndrome. CD8+ and CD4+ T cells from blood underwent TCR beta sequencing. CDR1 and CDR2 from the germline V gene are SGDLS and YYNGEE. The CDR3 consists of 14 residues. With 7 bases removed from V and 5 bases from J, the gap between germline ends came to 16 bases. Worth noting for this clonotype: No antigen is known for it.

Notes on the study in general: Individuals included in the TCR sequencing and HLA analysis were acknowledged by the study to be relatively few in number.

Reverse transcription of about 0.5 to 1 ug RNA used random hexamers. Amplification of the TCR beta CDR3 was carried out by immunoSEQ multiplex PCR, which spanned a total of 54 Vbeta and 13 Jbeta segments. In TCRdb, the immunoSEQ multiplex PCR reads were re-called with MiXCR into one record per CDR3 protein. The sample has just over 80,000 distinct CDR3 sequences, around 94% seen once. The rearrangement joins TRBV9 to TRBJ2-1; D is possibly TRBD2 (6 bases). The sample consisted of CD8+ T cells from PBMCs. This receptor was identified in a human donor in good health. CDR3 nucleotides: TGTGCCAGCGACTCGGGAGCTTTGGACAATGAGCAGTTCTTC. This translates into CASDSGALDNEQFF.